What follows describes a single TCR beta chain. The data belong to a study of human T cells and chemical hapten exposure. At the level of the study: Across the whole study, which lasted roughly 24 weeks, patients were given diphenylcyclopropenone on the scalp once a week.

This CDR3 contains 13 residues. Deletions cut 3 bases from V and 5 bases from J, with 11 bases between. In germline, CDR1 is SGHRS, CDR2 YFSETQ. TCRdb processed the RACE reads anew with MiXCR; each CDR3 protein has one entry. Altogether some 180,000 distinct CDR3 sequences are present, around 22% being singletons, with the ten largest covering under 8.5%. Time point: patch test 1, 2 weeks after DPC sensitization. Treatment indicated: therapeutic diphenylcyclopropenone sensitization with weekly scalp DPC. Sequencing used whole blood, obtained in connection with sensitization to the hapten diphenylcyclopropenone (DPC). The sequence came from a woman between 45 and 65 years old with alopecia areata. Some clones in this sample may be carry-over from other donors' samples. The rearrangement links TRBV5-1 to TRBJ1-1, with D perhaps matching TRBD1 (5 bases). The CDR3 loop is CASSSGAGTEAFF. In DNA form, the CDR3 reads TGCGCCAGCAGCTCTGGGGCCGGGACTGAAGCTTTCTTT.